Presented here are 14 T cell receptor beta chains from one specimen sequenced in a study of blood T cell repertoires in COVID-19. The table came from immunoSEQ multiplex PCR; TCRdb's copy has only in-frame clones and leaves some out. The table records about 250,000 clones, just under 85% of them present only once. The sequenced sample consisted of peripheral blood. These receptors all stem from a man at least 80 years old with acute or convalescent COVID-19.

For the CDR3, the DNA is TGTGCTAGTGGTCCTCCGTGGGGACAGGGGAATCAGCCCCAGCATTTT. It translates to CASGPPWGQGNQPQHF. This chain connects TRBV12-5 to TRBJ1-5, with 10 bases matching TRBD1. CDR3 length: 16 residues. With V trimmed by 5 bases and J by 4 bases, 8 bases remained unmatched. The germline CDR1 and CDR2 sequences are LGHNT and FRNRAP.

The V and J genes are TRBV27 and TRBJ2-1; TRBD2 agrees at 7 bases. Germline trimming cut 6 bases from V and 5 bases from J; bases unmatched to any gene: 13. In germline, CDR1 is MNHEY, CDR2 SMNVEV (reference sequence). The CDR3 runs 16 residues. CDR3 bases: TGTGCCAGCAGCTTAGCGGGCCCCCGAGGGAACAATGAGCAGTTCTTC. It encodes CASSLAGPRGNNEQFF.

Concerning this clone itself: Additional DNA sequences in this sample encode the identical CDR3. V gene TRBV19 combines with J gene TRBJ1-5; D is unresolved. This CDR3 spans 13 amino acids. CDR1 and CDR2 (germline): LNHDA, SQIVND (reference sequence). Trimming took off 6 bases at V and 3 bases at J, with 9 bases between the two ends. The CDR3 protein is CASSDTYNQPQHF. As DNA, the CDR3 is TGTGCCAGTAGCGACACCTACAATCAGCCCCAGCATTTT. Using reference TRBV19 and TRBJ1-5 for the parts outside the CDR3, the full variable domain is DGGITQSPKYLFRKEGQNVTLSCEQNLNHDAMYWYRQDPGQGLRLIYYSQIVNDFQKGDIAEGYSVSREKKESFPLTVTSAQKNPTAFYLCASSDTYNQPQHFGDGTRLSIL.

The rearrangement links TRBV27 to TRBJ1-2, with 10 bases aligning to TRBD1. This CDR3 has 16 residues. V lost 0 bases to trimming and J lost 4 bases; unmatched junction nucleotides: 5. Germline CDR1 reads MNHEY; CDR2 reads SMNVEV (reference sequence). The CDR3 region has the DNA TGTGCCAGCAGTTTATCCGGGGGGACAGGGGCCTATGGCTACACCTTC. Translating gives CASSLSGGTGAYGYTF.

This clone was picked up a small number of times. This sequence joins TRBV6-4 and TRBJ2-2; D not resolved. With 0 bases removed from V and 5 bases from J, the gap between germline ends came to 7 bases. Germline V gene sequence: CDR1 MRHNA, CDR2 SNTAGT. The CDR3 is made up of 14 amino acids. The CDR3 DNA reads as TGTGCCAGCAGTGACTCTCCAGGAACCGGGGAGCTGTTTTTT. Encoded protein: CASSDSPGTGELFF.

The V and J genes are TRBV10-3 and TRBJ2-1, with 7 bases identical to TRBD1. The CDR3 covers 13 residues. The J segment lost 4 bases and the V segment lost 11 bases, leaving 8 bases of the junction unmatched. From germline, CDR1 is ENHRY and CDR2 SYGVKD. Here the CDR3 DNA reads TGTGCCGCGTCCGGGACAGAGTACAATGAGCAGTTCTTC. Protein sequence: CAASGTEYNEQFF.

The chain joins TRBV10-2 to TRBJ1-2; 7 bases are a match to TRBD1. Germline loops: CDR1 WSHSY, CDR2 SAAADI. The CDR3 contains 12 residues. V shed 6 bases, J shed 8 bases, and the junction held 6 bases outside the gene matches. The CDR3 loop reads CASSVRGGGYTF. CDR3 coding DNA: TGCGCCAGCAGCGTCAGAGGGGGCGGCTACACCTTC.

The chain joins TRBV6-5 to TRBJ1-6, with D possibly matching TRBD1 (5 bases). Germline CDR1 MNHEY, CDR2 SVGAGI. V dropped 0 bases and J dropped 9 bases, with 9 bases sitting between them. CDR3 size: 14 residues. CDR3: CASSYSDRASPLHF. The CDR3 coding sequence is TGTGCCAGCAGTTACTCAGACAGAGCTTCACCCCTCCACTTT.

The chain recombines TRBV5-1 with TRBJ2-7; the match to TRBD2 covers 7 bases. The germline CDR1 and CDR2 sequences are SGHRS and YFSETQ. Trimming cost V 0 bases and J 0 bases; bases outside gene matches: 3. The CDR3 runs 15 residues. The CDR3 sequence: CASSLARTSSYEQYF. The CDR3 nucleotides read TGCGCCAGCAGCTTGGCCAGGACTAGCTCCTACGAGCAGTACTTC.

V gene TRBV18 combines with J gene TRBJ2-3; 11 positions match TRBD2. Germline assignment: CDR1 KGHSH and CDR2 LQKENI. The CDR3 runs to 18 residues. V trimming: 3 bases; J trimming: 0 bases; junction bases outside the gene matches: 8. The CDR3 DNA reads TGTGCCAGCTCACCTCCGGGACTAGCGGACTCTAGCACAGATACGCAGTATTTT. It encodes CASSPPGLADSSTDTQYF.

The genes are TRBV5-1 and TRBJ2-7; 8 bases line up with TRBD1. The germline V gene encodes CDR1 SGHRS and CDR2 YFSETQ. The junction had 4 bases not matched to a gene; V was cut back by 2 bases and J by 0 bases. CDR3 size: 15 residues. The CDR3 sequence: CASSLGTGVSYEQYF. CDR3 in DNA: TGCGCCAGCAGCTTAGGGACAGGCGTCTCCTACGAGCAGTACTTC.

This clone has a handful of counts. The gene calls are TRBV20-1 and TRBJ2-7, with a possible D match to TRBD1 (6 bases). V dropped 8 bases and J dropped 3 bases, with 11 bases sitting between them. Germline V gives CDR1 DFQATT, CDR2 SNEGSKA (reference sequence). The CDR3 extends over 11 amino acids. The CDR3 spells CSPAQGYEQYF. CDR3 in DNA: TGCAGTCCCGCACAGGGCTACGAGCAGTACTTC.

The chain uses TRBV28 and TRBJ1-2, with 8 bases matching TRBD1. CDR1 and CDR2 (germline): MDHEN, SYDVKM. The trim removed 2 bases at V and 7 bases at J, leaving 9 bases unmatched. The CDR3 has 15 amino acids. Written as DNA, the CDR3 is TGTGCCAGCAGTTTAGGACAGGGCTTTAGATCTGGCTACACCTTC. It codes for CASSLGQGFRSGYTF.

This rearrangement joins TRBV6-5 to TRBJ2-7; D perhaps matches TRBD1 (6 bases). Trimming left V 6 bases short and J 2 bases short, with 11 bases between. Looked up from germline, CDR1 is MNHEY and CDR2 is SVGAGI. This CDR3 has 13 amino acids. In DNA form, the CDR3 reads TGTGCCAGCAGCTGGACAGCAGCCTACGAGCAGTACTTC. Translating gives CASSWTAAYEQYF.